One sample yielded the 3 T cell receptor beta chains listed below, sequenced in a study of human T cells and chemical hapten exposure. Time point described: patch test 2, 6 weeks after DPC sensitization. Treatment indicated: therapeutic diphenylcyclopropenone sensitization with weekly scalp DPC. TCRdb reanalysed the RACE reads using MiXCR and keeps one entry per CDR3 protein. The table lists 140,000 or so distinct CDR3 sequences, around 11% of them singletons. The sample consisted of whole blood, taken in connection with sensitization to the hapten diphenylcyclopropenone (DPC). These receptors all come from a woman between 45 and 65 years old with alopecia areata. Some clones in this sample may be carry-over from other donors' samples.

Notes on this clonotype: Since a much larger clone is just one base distant, this may be a read error. The chain recombines TRBV6-6 with TRBJ2-5, with TRBD1 matching 7 bases. Germline assignment: CDR1 MNHNY and CDR2 SVGAGI (reference sequence). This CDR3 spans 13 amino acids. The CDR3 DNA reads TGTACCAGCAGCCGCGACAGGGATAAGACCCAGTACTTC. This gives the protein CTSSRDRDKTQYF.

This clonotype was recorded a few times. The V gene is TRBV11-3, the J gene TRBJ1-3; 9 bases are shared with TRBD1. This CDR3 has 17 residues. J was trimmed by 4 bases and V by 1 base; bases with no gene match: 8. Germline CDR1 and CDR2: SGHNT and YENEEA. The CDR3 DNA follows: TGTGCCAGCAGCTTAGTTGGCGGCGGACAGGGGGGAAACACCATATATTTT. It translates to CASSLVGGGQGGNTIYF.

The V gene is TRBV13, the J gene TRBJ1-6; D is unresolved. Looked up from germline, CDR1 is PRHDT and CDR2 is FYEKMQ (reference sequence). The CDR3 has 12 amino acids. V was pared by 1 base and J by 17 bases, with 12 bases between. CDR3 nucleotide sequence: TGTGCCAGCAGCTTAGAAGGGCATGACATCCACTTT. It is translated as CASSLEGHDIHF.